The 31 T cell receptor beta chains below all came from one sample that was sequenced in a study of T-cell memory formation after mild COVID-19. TCRdb re-analysed the 5' RACE reads in MiXCR, keeping a single row per CDR3 protein. The sample has 15,000 or so distinct CDR3 sequences; 20% to 30% are singletons. The sample was PBMCs or a T cell subset sorted from them (not recorded which). The receptors here all came from a man between 18 and 35 years old who had mild COVID-19 (a few samples of this study predate the infection). Cell type and time point are not known.

This clonotype was observed many times. CDR3 sequence: CAWSGHRDLLRTYEQYF. In DNA, the CDR3 is TGTGCCTGGAGTGGCCACAGGGATCTATTGAGGACCTACGAGCAGTACTTC. This chain joins TRBV30 and TRBJ2-7, with a tentative D call TRBD1 (6 bases). The CDR3 totals 17 residues. Looked up from germline, CDR1 is GTSNPN and CDR2 is SVGIG (reference sequence). The V end was cut by 1 base, the J end by 2 bases, with 21 bases between.

This clonotype has a count of ten or more. V and J are TRBV15 and TRBJ2-2; D remains unclear. The CDR3 loop spans 16 amino acids. V lost 0 bases, J lost 0 bases, and 8 bases lay in between. CDR1 and CDR2 from the germline V gene are LNHNV and YYDKDF (reference sequence). CDR3 sequence (DNA): TGTGCCACCAGCAGAGAATGGCATCCGAACACCGGGGAGCTGTTTTTT. Protein product: CATSREWHPNTGELFF.

With respect to this clonotype: A much larger clone sits a single nucleotide away, making a read error possible. This chain links TRBV30 with TRBJ2-2; perhaps TRBD2 as D (6 bases). The CDR3 is 12 amino acids. Germline V lookup: CDR1 GTSNPN, CDR2 SVGIG (reference sequence). The CDR3 sequence is CDWRNGGGELFF. As DNA, the CDR3 is TGTGACTGGAGGAACGGGGGTGGGGAGCTGTTTTTT. Filled out from reference TRBV30 and TRBJ2-2, the complete variable domain reads SQTIHQWPATLVQPVGSPLSLECTVEGTSNPNLYWYRQAAGRGLQLLFYSVGIGQISSEVPQNLSASRPQDRQFILSSKKLLLSDSGFYLCDWRNGGGELFFGEGSRLTVL.

The chain is built from TRBV5-1 and TRBJ1-2, with D tentatively TRBD1 (6 bases). Germline values: CDR1 SGHRS, CDR2 YFSETQ. Deletions cut 0 bases from V and 8 bases from J, with 11 bases between. This CDR3 contains 13 residues. The chain's CDR3 is CASSLVGARGYTF. In DNA, the CDR3 is TGCGCCAGCAGCTTGGTGGGGGCGCGAGGCTACACCTTC.

The chain is built from TRBV6-5 and TRBJ2-7, with TRBD1 identical over 11 bases. Germline values: CDR1 MNHEY, CDR2 SVGAGI. The length of the CDR3 is 16 residues. Trimming at V came to 5 bases and at J to 2 bases, leaving 8 bases not matched to a gene. This CDR3 is CASSQAGTGGTYEQYF. The DNA for the CDR3 is TGTGCCAGCAGTCAAGCCGGGACAGGGGGTACCTACGAGCAGTACTTC.

About this clonotype itself: This may stem from a read error, because a much larger clone lies one nucleotide away. J is TRBJ2-1 and V is TRBV13; D is uncertain. V lost 4 bases to trimming and J lost 11 bases, with 9 bases between them. The germline V gene encodes CDR1 PRHDT and CDR2 FYEKMQ (reference sequence). The CDR3 has 11 amino acids. In DNA form, the CDR3 reads TGTGCCAGCAGCTCTATCTCCCAGCAGTTCTTC. Protein product: CASSSISQQFF.

In its sample, this clonotype was seen many times. CDR3 DNA: TGTGCCAGCAGCTTAGTCCAGGGGGCACCCGAGCAGTACTTC. Translation: CASSLVQGAPEQYF. V gene TRBV11-2 combines with J gene TRBJ2-7; 8 bases are shared with TRBD1. CDR1 SGHAT and CDR2 FQNNGV come from the germline V gene. There are 14 residues in the CDR3. The J segment lost 6 bases and the V segment lost 1 base, leaving 5 bases of the junction unmatched.

The sample holds many counts of this clonotype. The chain couples TRBV6-2 or TRBV6-3 to TRBJ1-2; no clear D. Between the trimmed V and J ends, which lost 2 bases and 0 bases, there was a span of 7 bases. This CDR3 is built from 14 residues. CDR1 is MNHEY, CDR2 SVGEGT, per germline. CDR3 in amino acids: CASSYVQTNYGYTF. The CDR3 nucleotides are TGTGCCAGCAGTTACGTTCAGACTAACTATGGCTACACCTTC.

This clonotype has a count of ten or more. The chain is built from TRBV5-1 and TRBJ2-5; D is ambiguous. The V end lost 1 base, the J end lost 2 bases, and 0 bases lay between the germline ends. CDR3 size: 11 residues. Germline V lookup: CDR1 SGHRS, CDR2 YFSETQ. Written as DNA, the CDR3 is TGCGCCAGCAGCTTGCAAGAGACCCAGTACTTC. Its translation: CASSLQETQYF. The variable domain in full, with the rest retrieved from reference TRBV5-1 and TRBJ2-5, is KAGVTQTPRYLIKTRGQQVTLSCSPISGHRSVSWYQQTPGQGLQFLFEYFSETQRNKGNFPGRFSGRQFSNSRSEMNVSTLELGDSALYLCASSLQETQYFGPGTRLLVL.

Note on this clonotype: The limits of the CDR3 on the DNA are not certain, so only TCRdb's listed CDR3 is given. The V and J genes are TRBV7-3 and TRBJ2-2; the D segment call TRBD2 is taken from the table without a DNA check. CDR1 and CDR2 from the germline V gene are SGHTA and FQGTGA. The CDR3 totals 17 residues, both ends included. CDR3: CASSSPIAGRTPGSCFF.

The CDR3: CAWDRAYGYTF. The CDR3 DNA sequence: TGTGCCTGGGACAGGGCCTATGGCTACACCTTC. This rearrangement joins TRBV30 to TRBJ1-2; TRBD1 matches 7 bases. The CDR3 length is 11 residues. V gave up 5 bases and J gave up 4 bases; unmatched junction bases: 1. Germline V gene lookup returns CDR1 GTSNPN and CDR2 SVGIG (reference sequence).

There are many counts of this clonotype. This chain links TRBV11-2 with TRBJ2-3; 9 nucleotides agree with TRBD2. From germline, CDR1 is SGHAT and CDR2 FQNNGV. This CDR3 contains 15 residues. V lost 5 bases, J lost 2 bases, and 5 bases stayed unmatched. The CDR3 DNA reads TGTGCCAGCAGCCACACTAGCGGGTACACAGATACGCAGTATTTT. Encoded protein: CASSHTSGYTDTQYF.

At least ten counts were recorded for this clonotype. The chain carries TRBV5-1 and TRBJ2-3, with 10 bases aligning to TRBD1. CDR1 and CDR2 from the germline V gene are SGHRS and YFSETQ. After removal of 4 bases from V and 4 bases from J, the junction contained 9 bases not matched to a gene. CDR3 length: 16 residues. CDR3 in DNA: TGCGCCAGCAGCCTCCGGGACAGGGGTGTATCAGATACGCAGTATTTT. It yields the protein CASSLRDRGVSDTQYF.

In its sample, this clonotype was seen many times. The V gene is TRBV27, the J gene TRBJ2-7, with 13 bases aligning to TRBD2. V dropped 6 bases and J dropped 4; count of bases not matched to a gene: 6. CDR3 length equals 15 residues. The V gene's germline CDR1 is MNHEY and CDR2 SMNVEV (reference sequence). The CDR3 spells CASSLGTSGVYEQYF. CDR3 sequence (DNA): TGTGCCAGCAGCCTTGGGACTAGCGGGGTGTACGAGCAGTACTTC.

V is TRBV6-5 and J is TRBJ2-7, with unresolved D. CDR1 and CDR2 (germline): MNHEY, SVGAGI. V lost 6 bases and J lost 4, with 16 bases in between. This CDR3 region has 14 residues. This CDR3 reads CASSPLSGRYEQYF. Here the CDR3 DNA reads TGTGCCAGCAGCCCGCTCTCCGGCCGATACGAGCAGTACTTC.

This chain connects TRBV6-6 to TRBJ2-5; 8 bases align to TRBD1. Per the germline V gene, CDR1 is MNHNY and CDR2 is SVGAGI (reference sequence). This CDR3 region has 12 residues. The V segment lost 5 bases and the J segment 9 bases; nucleotides outside the gene matches: 5. CDR3 nucleotide sequence: TGTGCCAGCAGTGCAGGGGGCGGGTCCCAGTACTTC. This translates into CASSAGGGSQYF.

CDR3 residues: CASSSGAAHYGYTF. Written as DNA, the CDR3 is TGTGCCAGCAGTTCGGGGGCGGCGCACTATGGCTACACCTTC. The rearrangement uses TRBV28 and TRBJ1-2; D may be TRBD1 (6 bases). V was pared by 4 bases and J by 3 bases, with 12 bases between. Germline-derived CDR1 and CDR2 are MDHEN and SYDVKM. The CDR3 is 14 amino acids.

This clonotype was observed a handful of times. The chain couples TRBV5-1 to TRBJ1-1; TRBD1 aligns across 11 bases. The CDR3 sequence is 14 residues long. Germline-derived CDR1 and CDR2 are SGHRS and YFSETQ. After removal of 4 bases from V and 5 bases from J, the junction contained 4 bases not matched to a gene. The CDR3 protein is CASSVGQGATEAFF. CDR3 DNA: TGCGCCAGCAGCGTAGGACAGGGGGCAACTGAAGCTTTCTTT. Complete variable domain (other parts from reference TRBV5-1 and TRBJ1-1): KAGVTQTPRYLIKTRGQQVTLSCSPISGHRSVSWYQQTPGQGLQFLFEYFSETQRNKGNFPGRFSGRQFSNSRSEMNVSTLELGDSALYLCASSVGQGATEAFFGQGTRLTVV.

Here the CDR3 DNA reads TGCGCCAGCAGCACTGGAACAGGGGGAGGGGGTACTGAAGCTTTCTTT. Its protein product is CASSTGTGGGGTEAFF. The chain couples TRBV5-1 to TRBJ1-1, with 8 bases identical to TRBD1. The length of the CDR3 is 16 residues. Germline V gene sequence: CDR1 SGHRS, CDR2 YFSETQ. Trimming cost V 4 bases and J 5 bases; bases outside gene matches: 13.

V gene TRBV12-3 or TRBV12-4 combines with J gene TRBJ2-7; D not resolved. This CDR3 is 14 amino acids long. V shed 2 bases and J shed 0 bases, with 8 bases lying between them. The CDR3 coding sequence is TGTGCCAGCAGTTTAAGGGCATCCTCCTACGAGCAGTACTTC. Translating it yields CASSLRASSYEQYF.

This clonotype was counted at least ten times. The V call is TRBV4-1, the J call TRBJ1-6, with D maybe TRBD1 (6 bases). This CDR3 is 15 amino acids long. Germline CDR1 reads MGHRA; CDR2 reads YSYEKL. Trimming pared 3 bases from V and 7 bases from J, leaving 13 bases between. In DNA, the CDR3 is TGCGCCAGCAGCCAGTTACAGGGCTGGAATTCACCCCTCCACTTT. Protein: CASSQLQGWNSPLHF.

This clonotype was recorded at least ten times. The chain has TRBV4-3 and TRBJ1-1; D remains unclear. CDR1 LGHNA and CDR2 YSLEER come from the germline V gene. CDR3 length: 15 residues. V lost 2 bases and J lost 1, with 11 bases in between. The CDR3 nucleotides read TGCGCCAGCAGCCAATTTGGCCGGTCGAACACTGAAGCTTTCTTT. Translation gives CASSQFGRSNTEAFF.

This clonotype is medium-sized. The rearrangement joins TRBV10-3 to TRBJ2-3; D is perhaps TRBD1 or TRBD2 (6 bases each). The CDR3 has 14 amino acids. The V and J ends lost 0 bases and 5 bases respectively, with 9 bases between them. The germline CDR1 and CDR2 sequences are ENHRY and SYGVKD. The CDR3 is CAISESGGIDTQYF. DNA for the CDR3: TGTGCCATCAGTGAGTCAGGGGGGATAGATACGCAGTATTTT.

This clonotype was seen a handful of times. The chain joins TRBV28 to TRBJ1-2, with 9 bases identical to TRBD1. CDR1 and CDR2 from the germline V gene are MDHEN and SYDVKM. Trimming removed 4 bases from V and 2 bases from J; junction bases left unmatched: 2. This CDR3 contains 14 residues. Here the CDR3 reads CASSSGTGNYGYTF. The DNA of the CDR3 is TGTGCCAGCAGTTCCGGGACAGGGAACTATGGCTACACCTTC.

This chain joins TRBV27 and TRBJ1-2, with 7 bases identical to TRBD1. The CDR3 covers 15 residues. The V segment lost 5 bases and the J segment 5 bases; nucleotides outside the gene matches: 11. Germline values: CDR1 MNHEY, CDR2 SMNVEV (reference sequence). Written as DNA, the CDR3 is TGTGCCAGCAGTCCCGGGACAGTGAAAGTTTATGGCTACACCTTC. Protein product: CASSPGTVKVYGYTF.

Many counts were recorded for this clonotype. The J gene is TRBJ2-2, the V gene TRBV5-1; 10 bases are shared with TRBD1. With V trimmed by 2 bases and J by 3 bases, 4 bases remained unmatched. The CDR3 is 16 amino acids. Looked up from germline, CDR1 is SGHRS and CDR2 is YFSETQ. The CDR3 DNA reads as TGCGCCAGCAGCTTCTTGACAGGGGGCTACACCGGGGAGCTGTTTTTT. It translates to CASSFLTGGYTGELFF.

This clonotype was counted between two and nine times. This chain uses TRBV9 with TRBJ2-2; maybe TRBD2 (6 bases). CDR1 and CDR2 from the germline V gene are SGDLS and YYNGEE. The CDR3 covers 14 residues. V lost 4 bases to trimming and J lost 6 bases, with 13 bases between them. The CDR3 reads CASSTRLVSGELFF. CDR3 nucleotide sequence: TGTGCCAGCAGCACGAGACTAGTATCCGGGGAGCTGTTTTTT.

This clonotype was recorded many times. The chain employs TRBV6-5 and TRBJ2-7, with D perhaps TRBD2 (5 bases). This CDR3 has 14 amino acids. Trimming left V 4 bases short and J 4 bases short, with 14 bases between. The V gene's germline CDR1 is MNHEY and CDR2 SVGAGI. The CDR3 sequence is CASSLGLPGYEQYF. CDR3 in DNA: TGTGCCAGCAGTTTGGGCCTCCCGGGGTACGAGCAGTACTTC.

There are many counts of this clonotype. The rearrangement uses TRBV7-9 and TRBJ1-6, with TRBD1 identical over 7 bases. Germline CDR1 and CDR2: SEHNR and FQNEAQ (reference sequence). The J segment lost 11 bases and the V segment lost 1 base, leaving 8 bases of the junction unmatched. CDR3 length equals 15 residues. CDR3 nucleotide sequence: TGTGCCAGCAGCTTAGGGACAGGATTAACGACACCCCTCCACTTT. Its translation is CASSLGTGLTTPLHF.

The V and J genes are TRBV12-3 or TRBV12-4 and TRBJ2-1, with D perhaps given as TRBD1 or TRBD2 (5 bases each). The CDR3 consists of 13 residues. The V end lost 6 bases, the J end lost 9 bases, and 15 bases lay between the germline ends. CDR3 residues: CASSRERVGEQFF. In nucleotides, the CDR3 is TGTGCCAGCAGCAGGGAGAGGGTTGGTGAGCAGTTCTTC.

The chain links TRBV6-2 or TRBV6-3 to TRBJ2-7; D is unclear. CDR1 MNHEY and CDR2 SVGEGT come from the germline V gene. CDR3 length: 12 amino acids. Trimming took 6 bases from V and 6 from J, leaving 12 bases between them. The CDR3 here is CASRLYRAEQYF. DNA for the CDR3: TGTGCCAGCAGGCTCTACAGAGCCGAGCAGTACTTC.